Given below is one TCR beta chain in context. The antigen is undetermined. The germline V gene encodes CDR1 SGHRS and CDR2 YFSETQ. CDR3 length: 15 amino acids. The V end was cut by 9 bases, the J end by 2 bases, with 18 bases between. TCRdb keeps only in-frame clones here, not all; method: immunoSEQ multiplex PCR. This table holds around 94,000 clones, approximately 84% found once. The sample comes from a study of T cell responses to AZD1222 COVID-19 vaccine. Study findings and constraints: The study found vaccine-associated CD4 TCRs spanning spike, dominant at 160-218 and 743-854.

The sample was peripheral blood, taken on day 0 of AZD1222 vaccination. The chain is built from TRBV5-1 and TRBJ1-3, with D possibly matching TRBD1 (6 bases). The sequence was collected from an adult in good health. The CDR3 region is CATSSGGGPGNTIYF. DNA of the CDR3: TGCGCCACCTCGAGCGGGGGGGGCCCTGGAAACACCATATATTTT.